This T cell receptor beta chain was identified during a study of response to subunit inactivated influenza vaccine. Study-wide results and limits: Authors suggested that a seasonal influenza vaccination recruits few new T cells each time.

In its sample, this clonotype was seen a few times. Its target is not known. TCRdb used MiXCR to reprocess the RT-PCR reads, holding one entry per CDR3 protein. Of hundreds of thousands of distinct CDR3 sequences listed, 15% to 18% are singletons. The material was PBMCs from blood, obtained less than 13 days after vaccination. The TCR comes from a man aged 45-65 years who received an inactivated influenza vaccine.

CDR3 protein: CASSLGRQGPYEQYF. The CDR3 nucleotides read TGTGCCAGCAGCTTAGGTCGTCAGGGACCCTACGAGCAGTACTTC. The chain joins TRBV7-9 to TRBJ2-7; D possibly matches TRBD1 or TRBD2 (5 bases each). Between the trimmed V and J ends, which lost 1 base and 2 bases, there was a span of 12 bases. The CDR3 extends over 15 amino acids. Per the germline V gene, CDR1 is SEHNR and CDR2 is FQNEAQ (reference sequence).